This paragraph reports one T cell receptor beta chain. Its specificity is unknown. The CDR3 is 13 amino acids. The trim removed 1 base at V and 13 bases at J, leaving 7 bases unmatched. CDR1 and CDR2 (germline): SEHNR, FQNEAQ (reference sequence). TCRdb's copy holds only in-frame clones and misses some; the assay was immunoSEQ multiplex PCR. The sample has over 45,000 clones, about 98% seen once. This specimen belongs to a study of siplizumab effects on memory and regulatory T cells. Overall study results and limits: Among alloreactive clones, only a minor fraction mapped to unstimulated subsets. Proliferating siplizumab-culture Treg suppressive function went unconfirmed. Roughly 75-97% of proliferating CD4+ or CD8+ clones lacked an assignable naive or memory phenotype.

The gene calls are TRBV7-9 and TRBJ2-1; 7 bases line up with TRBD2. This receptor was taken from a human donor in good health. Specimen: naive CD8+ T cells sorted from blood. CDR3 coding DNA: TGTGCCAGCAGCTTAGTCGCGCGGGAGTACCAGTTCTTC. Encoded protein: CASSLVAREYQFF.